These 25 T cell receptor beta chains share one sample of origin, sequenced in a study of cytomegalovirus exposure and HLA in healthy donors. The PCR contained 60 Vbeta and 13 Jbeta primers. The data were produced by immunoSEQ multiplex PCR, yet TCRdb's version contains in-frame clones alone and is incomplete. The data hold about 100,000 clones, with around 81% observed a single time. The sample comprised PBMCs. The source of these receptors is a woman aged 70 to 79 in good health and CMV-seropositive.

V and J are TRBV28 and TRBJ1-1; a weak D match, TRBD1 (6 bases). The germline V gene has CDR1 MDHEN and CDR2 SYDVKM. CDR3 length: 14 amino acids. V was shortened by 5 bases and J by 3 bases, with 13 bases between the two germline ends. The CDR3 DNA reads TGTGCCAGCAGTCCCACCGGACAGTACACTGAAGCTTTCTTT. It codes for CASSPTGQYTEAFF.

This chain links TRBV11-3 with TRBJ2-3; 8 bases are shared with TRBD2. Germline V gene lookup returns CDR1 SGHNT and CDR2 YENEEA. This CDR3 comprises 14 residues. Trimming cost V 7 bases and J 0 bases; bases outside gene matches: 3. CDR3 nucleotide sequence: TGTGCCAGCAACGGGAGGGGAAGCACAGATACGCAGTATTTT. It is translated as CASNGRGSTDTQYF.

This clone was seen once. The chain recombines TRBV4-3 with TRBJ2-6, with TRBD2 matching 9 bases. The CDR3 is 22 residues long. The trim removed 2 bases at V and 0 bases at J, leaving 17 bases unmatched. CDR1 is LGHNA, CDR2 YSLEER, per germline. The CDR3 protein is CASSQTTPMEREDPSGANVLTF. The CDR3 DNA follows: TGCGCCAGCAGCCAAACTACCCCTATGGAGCGGGAGGACCCCTCTGGGGCCAACGTCCTGACTTTC.

This chain uses TRBV28 with TRBJ1-5; 7 nucleotides align to TRBD1. This CDR3 spans 14 amino acids. The V gene end was trimmed by 6 bases and the J gene end by 4 bases; junction bases not matched to a gene: 6. Germline loops: CDR1 MDHEN, CDR2 SYDVKM. Here the CDR3 DNA reads TGTGCCAGCAGGGAGGGGGCCGATAATCAGCCCCAGCATTTT. This gives the protein CASREGADNQPQHF.

The chain carries TRBV7-3 and TRBJ2-1; 7 bases map to TRBD2. Germline CDR1 is SGHTA and CDR2 is FQGTGA. The CDR3 sequence is 12 residues long. V gave up 5 bases and J gave up 10 bases; unmatched junction bases: 5. Here the CDR3 DNA reads TGTGCCAGCAGCACCTCAGCGGGAGAGCAGTTCTTC. Its translation is CASSTSAGEQFF.

The J gene is TRBJ1-5, the V gene TRBV15, with TRBD1 as a possible D gene (5 bases). Trimming removed 0 bases at V and 2 bases at J, with 14 bases between. In germline, CDR1 is LNHNV, CDR2 YYDKDF (reference sequence). The CDR3 is 17 amino acids. This CDR3 reads CATSRDTGGAGNQPQHF. CDR3 sequence (DNA): TGTGCCACCAGCAGAGATACAGGCGGCGCCGGCAATCAGCCCCAGCATTTT.

CDR3 protein: CASSVLPTGARSGNTIYF. The CDR3 DNA reads TGTGCCAGCAGCGTACTCCCGACAGGGGCCAGGTCTGGAAACACCATATATTTT. V is TRBV9 and J is TRBJ1-3; 8 nucleotides agree with TRBD1. Trimming took 1 base from V and 1 from J; bases not matched to a gene: 10. Germline CDR1 reads SGDLS; CDR2 reads YYNGEE. The CDR3 has 18 residues.

The V and J genes are TRBV19 and TRBJ1-3; TRBD1 is a possible D gene (6 bases). The germline gives CDR1 LNHDA, CDR2 SQIVND (reference sequence). V lost 4 bases to trimming and J lost 2 bases, with 15 bases between them. This CDR3 is built from 16 residues. CDR3 in amino acids: CASSTQPQGTGNTIYF. CDR3 bases: TGTGCCAGTAGTACCCAACCCCAGGGGACTGGAAACACCATATATTTT.

This chain connects TRBV4-2 to TRBJ1-1; tentative D call: TRBD1 (6 bases). V was trimmed by 1 base and J by 7 bases, leaving 13 bases between them. Germline CDR1 reads LGHNA; CDR2 reads YNFKEQ. CDR3 size: 14 residues. The DNA for the CDR3 is TGTGCCAGCAGCCAAGGGGACATAAGATTTGAAGCTTTCTTT. The encoded protein is CASSQGDIRFEAFF.

The chain employs TRBV9 and TRBJ2-1, with 9 bases that match TRBD2. V lost 3 bases and J lost 1; bases outside the gene matches: 2. The CDR3 totals 15 residues. CDR1 is SGDLS and CDR2 is YYNGEE in the germline V gene. The DNA for the CDR3 is TGTGCCAGCAGCGAGACTAGCGGTTCCTACAATGAGCAGTTCTTC. The encoded protein is CASSETSGSYNEQFF.

This clone was recorded only once. This chain joins TRBV4-1 and TRBJ2-3; 12 nucleotides agree with TRBD2. Germline CDR1 and CDR2: MGHRA and YSYEKL. V shed 1 base and J 2 bases; nucleotides not matched to a gene: 1. The CDR3 has 16 residues. The CDR3, as DNA: TGCGCCAGCAGCCAAGCTAGCGGGAGGGTCACAGATACGCAGTATTTT. It codes for CASSQASGRVTDTQYF.

J is TRBJ2-1 and V is TRBV5-4; 10 positions match TRBD2. Germline V gene data show CDR1 as SGHNT and CDR2 as YYREEE (reference sequence). The trim removed 4 bases at V and 4 bases at J, leaving 8 bases unmatched. The CDR3 covers 16 residues. In nucleotides, the CDR3 is TGTGCCAGCAGCGTTCAAGGGACTAGCGTATACAATGAGCAGTTCTTC. It yields the protein CASSVQGTSVYNEQFF.

The chain carries TRBV19 and TRBJ2-3, with TRBD2 as a possible D gene (6 bases). The CDR3 spans 13 residues. Trimming took off 6 bases at V and 7 bases at J, with 14 bases between the two ends. Germline V gene lookup returns CDR1 LNHDA and CDR2 SQIVND (reference sequence). The CDR3 DNA is TGTGCCAGTAGGGGACTGGTCCACCATACGCAGTATTTT. It specifies CASRGLVHHTQYF.

The V and J genes are TRBV27 and TRBJ2-1; D remains unclear. Germline assignment: CDR1 MNHEY and CDR2 SMNVEV (reference sequence). V gave up 3 bases and J gave up 0 bases, with 9 bases separating them. The CDR3 is 15 residues long. The CDR3 DNA reads as TGTGCCAGCAGTTTGAGCGCGAGCTCCTACAATGAGCAGTTCTTC. Its protein product is CASSLSASSYNEQFF.

This clone was seen just once. The chain links TRBV7-9 to TRBJ2-1; weak D call: TRBD2 (6 bases). This CDR3 has 16 amino acids. Germline V lookup: CDR1 SEHNR, CDR2 FQNEAQ (reference sequence). Between the trimmed V and J ends, which lost 2 bases and 2 bases, there was a span of 13 bases. The CDR3 DNA is TGTGCCAGCAGCTTATTAAGCGGGCCCGCCTACAATGAGCAGTTCTTC. Translation: CASSLLSGPAYNEQFF. The full variable domain, completed using reference TRBV7-9 and TRBJ2-1, is DTGVSQNPRHKITKRGQNVTFRCDPISEHNRLYWYRQTLGQGPEFLTYFQNEAQLEKSRLLSDRFSAERPKGSFSTLEIQRTEQGDSAMYLCASSLLSGPAYNEQFFGPGTRLTVL.

This clone has only one observation. The chain recombines TRBV7-2 with TRBJ2-7, with a tentative D call TRBD1 (5 bases). The CDR3 is 13 residues long. Germline lookup yields CDR1 SGHTA and CDR2 FQGNSA. Between the trimmed V and J ends, which lost 3 bases and 3 bases, there was a span of 9 bases. This CDR3 is CASSFAGRYEQYF. DNA for the CDR3: TGTGCCAGCAGCTTCGCAGGGCGCTACGAGCAGTACTTC.

This chain uses TRBV7-8 with TRBJ1-3, with D uncertain. CDR1 SGHVS and CDR2 FQNEAQ come from the germline V gene. Trimming took off 5 bases at V and 4 bases at J, with 12 bases between the two ends. The CDR3 length is 14 residues. The CDR3 loop is CASSVLVDGNTIYF. The CDR3, as DNA: TGTGCCAGCAGCGTCCTAGTCGACGGAAACACCATATATTTT.

CDR3 bases: TGTGCCAGCAGCGCGGGACTGGGAAGCTCCTACGAGCAGTACTTC. Translated, it gives CASSAGLGSSYEQYF. The chain combines TRBV2 with TRBJ2-7; tentatively, D is TRBD2 (6 bases). The germline V and J ends were trimmed by 6 bases and 0 bases, with 15 bases remaining between them. There are 15 residues in the CDR3. The V gene's germline CDR1 is SNHLY and CDR2 FYNNEI. The full variable domain, with the rest looked up from reference TRBV2 and TRBJ2-7, is EPEVTQTPSHQVTQMGQEVILRCVPISNHLYFYWYRQILGQKVEFLVSFYNNEISEKSEIFDDQFSVERPDGSNFTLKIRSTKLEDSAMYFCASSAGLGSSYEQYFGPGTRLTVT.

The J gene is TRBJ2-4, the V gene TRBV15, with 7 bases fitting TRBD2. Losses at the gene ends were 1 base for V and 0 bases for J; bases not matched to a gene: 3. The V gene's germline CDR1 is LNHNV and CDR2 YYDKDF (reference sequence). This CDR3 has 16 residues. CDR3 DNA sequence: TGTGCCACCAGCAGAGTAGCGGGCGTAGCCAAAAACATTCAGTACTTC. Its protein is CATSRVAGVAKNIQYF. Complete variable domain (other parts from reference TRBV15 and TRBJ2-4): DAMVIQNPRYQVTQFGKPVTLSCSQTLNHNVMYWYQQKSSQAPKLLFHYYDKDFNNEADTPDNFQSRRPNTSFCFLDIRSPGLGDTAMYLCATSRVAGVAKNIQYFGAGTRLSVL.

This chain links TRBV27 with TRBJ2-7; 10 positions agree with TRBD2. The ends lost 5 bases at V and 3 bases at J; junction bases unmatched: 7. The germline gives CDR1 MNHEY, CDR2 SMNVEV (reference sequence). This CDR3 comprises 15 residues. As DNA, the CDR3 is TGTGCCAGCAGTAATAGCGGGAGGACGCTCTACGAGCAGTACTTC. Its protein is CASSNSGRTLYEQYF.

The chain carries TRBV21-1 and TRBJ1-5; whether TRBD1, the table's D call, matches the DNA was not checked. TRBV21-1 is termed a pseudogene. This CDR3 contains 17 residues. The CDR3 DNA reads TGTGCCAGCCGCCCTGGACAGGGGGCTTTTAGCAATCAGCCCCAGCATTTT. This gives the protein CASRPGQGAFSNQPQHF.

The chain combines TRBV19 with TRBJ1-5; 11 bases line up with TRBD1. Germline V lookup: CDR1 LNHDA, CDR2 SQIVND (reference sequence). This CDR3 spans 14 amino acids. V trimming: 7 bases; J trimming: 3 bases; junction bases outside the gene matches: 2. As DNA, the CDR3 is TGTGCCAGTACCGGACAGGGGGCCAATCAGCCCCAGCATTTT. It is translated as CASTGQGANQPQHF.

The V and J genes are TRBV7-2 and TRBJ1-2, with D maybe TRBD1 (5 bases). Between the trimmed V and J ends, which lost 5 bases and 6 bases, there was a span of 16 bases. Germline assignment: CDR1 SGHTA and CDR2 FQGNSA. This CDR3 is 14 amino acids long. CDR3 nucleotide sequence: TGTGCCAGCAGCCGCACGACAGATTTTAATGGCTACACCTTC. Amino acid sequence: CASSRTTDFNGYTF. The whole variable domain, filled in from reference TRBV7-2 and TRBJ1-2, reads GAGVSQSPSNKVTEKGKDVELRCDPISGHTALYWYRQSLGQGLEFLIYFQGNSAPDKSGLPSDRFSAERTGGSVSTLTIQRTQQEDSAVYLCASSRTTDFNGYTFGSGTRLTVV.

This clone was observed a single time. The chain links TRBV7-8 to TRBJ1-2; D gene uncertain. Trimming cost V 4 bases and J 3 bases, with 6 bases left between them. This CDR3 has 12 residues. The germline CDR1 and CDR2 sequences are SGHVS and FQNEAQ. This chain's CDR3 is CASSYNDYGYTF. In nucleotides, the CDR3 is TGTGCCAGCAGCTACAATGACTATGGCTACACCTTC.

The chain carries TRBV19 and TRBJ2-7, with a tentative D call TRBD1 (5 bases). The V gene lost 3 bases and the J gene lost 4 bases, with 13 bases spanning the gap. The CDR3 sequence is 14 residues long. The germline V gene has CDR1 LNHDA and CDR2 SQIVND (reference sequence). CDR3 protein: CASSIGQGVYEQYF. CDR3 DNA: TGTGCCAGTAGTATCGGGCAGGGCGTTTACGAGCAGTACTTC. Supplemented by reference TRBV19 and TRBJ2-7, the full variable domain reads DGGITQSPKYLFRKEGQNVTLSCEQNLNHDAMYWYRQDPGQGLRLIYYSQIVNDFQKGDIAEGYSVSREKKESFPLTVTSAQKNPTAFYLCASSIGQGVYEQYFGPGTRLTVT.